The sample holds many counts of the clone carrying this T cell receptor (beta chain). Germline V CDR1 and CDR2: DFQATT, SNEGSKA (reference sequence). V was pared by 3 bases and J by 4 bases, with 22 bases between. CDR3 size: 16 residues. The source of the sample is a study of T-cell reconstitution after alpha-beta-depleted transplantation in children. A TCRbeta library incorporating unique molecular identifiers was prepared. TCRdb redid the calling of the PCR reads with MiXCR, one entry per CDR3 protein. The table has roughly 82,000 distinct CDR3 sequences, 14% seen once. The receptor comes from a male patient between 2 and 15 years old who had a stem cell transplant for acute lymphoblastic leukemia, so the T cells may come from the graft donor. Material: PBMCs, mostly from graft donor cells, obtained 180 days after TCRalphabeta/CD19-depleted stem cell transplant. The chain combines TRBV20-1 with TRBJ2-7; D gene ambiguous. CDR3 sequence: CSASGVGYPLRYEQYF. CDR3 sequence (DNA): TGCAGTGCTAGTGGGGTAGGCTACCCCTTACGGTACGAGCAGTACTTC.